This T cell receptor (beta chain) derives from a study of Graves' ophthalmopathy and Graves' hyperthyroidism. Clinical symptoms, serum thyroxine, TRAb, thyroid ultrasound and orbital computed tomography determined diagnosis. CDR1 and CDR2 (germline): MNHEY, SVGEGT. Germline trimming cut 0 bases from V and 0 bases from J; bases unmatched to any gene: 1. This CDR3 spans 17 amino acids. RNA transcripts were the template, and TCR beta CDR3 regions were amplified from them. Scientists carried out first-round RT-PCR using HTBI primers and then a second-round multiplex PCR. TCRdb reprocessed the multiplex PCR reads via MiXCR and lists one record per CDR3 protein. The top ten hold more than 35% of the sample, which has 220,000 or so distinct CDR3 sequences, 20% to 25% seen once. This clonotype was recorded at least ten times.

The V and J genes are TRBV6-2 or TRBV6-3 and TRBJ2-7, with 14 bases fitting TRBD2. The clonotype originates from a woman in her forties or fifties with Graves' ophthalmopathy. The sequenced sample consisted of peripheral blood. CDR3 protein: CASSYSTSGRASYEQYF. The CDR3 DNA is TGTGCCAGCAGTTACTCGACTAGCGGGAGGGCCTCCTACGAGCAGTACTTC.